What follows describes a single T cell receptor beta chain. It lacks a known antigen. The sample holds no much larger clone one base away, and base qualities are not on file. These data are taken from a study of T cell responses to AZD1222 COVID-19 vaccine listed by TCRdb under 2021. Broadly, across the study: A total of more than 230 trial participants underwent TCR sequencing, of whom 200 to 220 had received two doses of AZD1222 and roughly 26 had received two doses of the MenACWY control vaccine. Trial participants were enrolled by age into subgroups of 18-55, 56-69 and 70-plus years, and roughly 150, 30 and 60 TCR-sequenced participants, respectively, were included in these subgroups. The full study reports these points: Because no day 14 peak-response samples were available, repertoires were characterized only after the peak T cell response. A significant rise in spike-specific TCR breadth and depth was observed after two AZD1222 doses relative to day 0 and relative to MenACWY recipients. The whole spike protein was spanned by vaccine-associated CD4 TCRs, and dominant responses were seen in regions 160-218 and 743-854. In the small 56-69-year group, the increase in depth fell short of significance, most likely because of low power. Conclusions about previously exposed vaccinees were limited because only six or seven AZD1222 recipients were SARS-CoV-2 seropositive at baseline. Participants were mostly white British, with more females than males. The authors suggested clonal diversity may have been underestimated. Reportedly, almost half of the unique spike-specific TCRs recognized epitopes lying outside the regions that are mutated in the B.1.351 and B.1.1.7 variants.

The CDR3 regions of human TCRbeta chains were subjected to immunosequencing. The original methods were these. TCRs in the repertoires were compared against a reference library of SARS-CoV-2-specific TCRs that had been generated with the MIRA antigen-specificity platform. Breadth was defined as the fraction of unique TCRs that were SARS-CoV-2-associated. Depth was defined as the fraction of total T cells that were SARS-CoV-2-associated. Using the MIRA data, each spike-specific TCR was mapped to the spike region that the TCR reacts to and placed in a CD4 or CD8 class. Log10-transformed breadth and depth values were compared by one-way ANOVA with Sidak's multiple comparisons tests. TCRdb re-hosts the immuneACCESS table, in-frame sequences only. Its copies lack some clones; in the studies checked, an unresolved V gene accounts for under half of them, and the cause for the rest is not known. For V, J and clone size, that table is used; D and trimming come from the DNA. The sample includes about 90,000 clones, with under 95% observed a single time. 4% to 6% of the sample lies in the top ten.

Relative to germline, V is 6 bases shorter and J is 6 bases shorter, with 11 bases between their ends. From cysteine to phenylalanine, the CDR3 is 12 amino acids long. Only the CDR3 DNA is retained, 36 bases long and in frame from the first base. The germline V gene specifies MNHEY as CDR1 and SVGAGI as CDR2. The meaning of the sample's time point label: baseline before first vaccination. The treatment or condition label, read with the paper, signifies: meningococcal conjugate vaccine given as trial control. Vaccinee samples came from UK trials COV001 and COV002, including a single-blind randomized controlled phase 2/3 trial of AZD1222 (ChAdOx1 nCoV-19) in healthy adults. Trial participant PBMC samples were collected at day 0 and day 28 after the second dose for TCRbeta chain sequencing.

The sequence was obtained from an adult in good health. Sequencing was performed on peripheral blood, taken on day 0 of MenACWY control vaccination. The V and J segments used are TRBV6-5 and TRBJ1-2, and the D gene may be TRBD1, 6 bases matching. The sequence in DNA is TGTGCCAGCAGCACCCAGGGGAATGGCTACACCTTC. This yields the protein CASSTQGNGYTF.